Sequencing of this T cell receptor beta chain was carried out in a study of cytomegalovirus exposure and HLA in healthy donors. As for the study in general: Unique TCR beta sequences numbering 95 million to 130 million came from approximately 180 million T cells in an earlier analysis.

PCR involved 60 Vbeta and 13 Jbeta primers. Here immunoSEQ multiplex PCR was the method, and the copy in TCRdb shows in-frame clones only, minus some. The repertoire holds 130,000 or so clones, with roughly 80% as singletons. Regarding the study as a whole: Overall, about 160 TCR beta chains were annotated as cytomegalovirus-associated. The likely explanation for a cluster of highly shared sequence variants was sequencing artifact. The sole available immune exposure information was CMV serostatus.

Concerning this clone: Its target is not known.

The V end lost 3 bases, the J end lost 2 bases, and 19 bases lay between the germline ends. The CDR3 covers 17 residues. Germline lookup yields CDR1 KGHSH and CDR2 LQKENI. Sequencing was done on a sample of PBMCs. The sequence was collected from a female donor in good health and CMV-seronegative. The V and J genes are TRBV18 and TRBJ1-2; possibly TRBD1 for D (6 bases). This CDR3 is CASSPEIDRPSNYGYTF. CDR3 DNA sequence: TGTGCCAGCTCACCGGAAATCGACAGGCCTTCGAACTATGGCTACACCTTC. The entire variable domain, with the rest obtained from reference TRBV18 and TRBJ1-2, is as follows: NAGVMQNPRHLVRRRGQEARLRCSPMKGHSHVYWYRQLPEEGLKFMVYLQKENIIDESGMPKERFSAEFPKEGPSILRIQQVVRGDSAAYFCASSPEIDRPSNYGYTFGSGTRLTVV.